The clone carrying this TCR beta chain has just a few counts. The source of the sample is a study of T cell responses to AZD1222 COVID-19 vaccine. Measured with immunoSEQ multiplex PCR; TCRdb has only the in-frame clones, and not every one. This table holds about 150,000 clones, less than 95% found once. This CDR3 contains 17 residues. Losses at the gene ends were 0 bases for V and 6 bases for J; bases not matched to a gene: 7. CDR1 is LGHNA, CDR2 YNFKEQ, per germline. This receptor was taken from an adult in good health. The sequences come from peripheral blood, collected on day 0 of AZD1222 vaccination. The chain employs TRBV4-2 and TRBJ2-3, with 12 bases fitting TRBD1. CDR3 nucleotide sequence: TGTGCCAGCAGCCAAGAGCCGCCGGGACAGGGGGCGGATACGCAGTATTTT. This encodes CASSQEPPGQGADTQYF.